The 23 T cell receptor beta chains given below trace back to one sample, sequenced in a study of control samples from healthy donors and cancer patients. This table comes from immunoSEQ multiplex PCR, and its TCRdb copy is limited to in-frame clones, with some not included. Of 170,000 or so clones in the sample, about 93% were seen once. Material: blood. The receptors originated from a man in his late teens or twenties in good health.

The genes are TRBV14 and TRBJ1-1; D gene unclear. This CDR3 has 15 residues. Trimming pared 0 bases from V and 2 bases from J, leaving 10 bases between. Germline-derived CDR1 and CDR2 are SGHDN and FVKESK. The CDR3, as DNA: TGTGCCAGCAGCCAAGAAGGGAGGTACAACACTGAAGCTTTCTTT. It encodes CASSQEGRYNTEAFF.

The V gene is TRBV5-6, the J gene TRBJ2-7; 7 bases agree with TRBD2. The CDR3 extends over 14 amino acids. Trimming at V came to 0 bases and at J to 2 bases, leaving 2 bases not matched to a gene. Germline-derived CDR1 and CDR2 are SGHDT and YYEEEE. In nucleotides, the CDR3 is TGTGCCAGCAGCTTGGCGGGGGGTACCTACGAGCAGTACTTC. Its protein is CASSLAGGTYEQYF.

The V gene is TRBV7-9, the J gene TRBJ2-1; a weak D match, TRBD2 (5 bases). CDR1 and CDR2 (germline): SEHNR, FQNEAQ (reference sequence). This CDR3 contains 16 residues. The germline V and J ends were trimmed by 5 bases and 0 bases, with 14 bases remaining between them. The CDR3 protein is CASSLPPGSSYNEQFF. Written as DNA, the CDR3 is TGTGCCAGCAGCCTACCACCGGGGAGCTCCTACAATGAGCAGTTCTTC.

This chain links TRBV2 with TRBJ2-7; 8 nucleotides agree with TRBD1. The CDR3 runs 16 residues. After removal of 5 bases from V and 1 base from J, the junction contained 10 bases not matched to a gene. In germline, CDR1 is SNHLY, CDR2 FYNNEI. The CDR3 bases are TGTGCCAGCAGTACTATTTACGGGACAGGATCCTACGAGCAGTACTTC. Protein sequence: CASSTIYGTGSYEQYF.

The chain links TRBV3-1 (or the pseudogene TRBV3-2) to TRBJ1-4; D unclear. Per germline, CDR1 LGHDT and CDR2 YNNKEL (reference sequence). There are 13 residues in the CDR3. Trimming stripped 5 bases from V and 12 bases from J, with 16 bases between. The CDR3 sequence is CASSSIDGVELFF. In DNA form, the CDR3 reads TGTGCCAGCAGCTCTATAGACGGCGTTGAACTGTTTTTT.

The genes are TRBV6-5 and TRBJ2-7, with D perhaps matching TRBD1 (5 bases). Per germline, CDR1 MNHEY and CDR2 SVGAGI. V was pared by 5 bases and J by 2 bases, with 16 bases between. This CDR3 has 15 residues. The chain's CDR3 is CASSRDKRQTYEQYF. The CDR3 bases are TGTGCCAGCAGTAGGGATAAAAGACAGACCTACGAGCAGTACTTC.

The CDR3 DNA follows: TGTGCCAGCATTCCGGGGACTAGAGTAAGCCAACTCAATGAGCAGTTCTTC. Translating it yields CASIPGTRVSQLNEQFF. This rearrangement joins TRBV28 to TRBJ2-1; the match to TRBD2 covers 8 bases. With 7 bases clipped from V and 6 bases from J, the junction kept 17 bases outside the gene matches. The CDR3 is made up of 17 amino acids. Germline CDR1 and CDR2: MDHEN and SYDVKM.

V gene TRBV3-1 (or the pseudogene TRBV3-2) combines with J gene TRBJ2-1, with D hard to call. This CDR3 is built from 12 residues. Germline loops: CDR1 LGHDT, CDR2 YNNKEL (reference sequence). V was pared by 1 base and J by 9 bases, with 7 bases between. CDR3 nucleotides: TGTGCCAGCAGCCAAGCGTCGGTTGAGCAGTTCTTC. Translated, it gives CASSQASVEQFF.

This chain connects TRBV5-5 to TRBJ2-2; D remains ambiguous. Deletions cut 4 bases from V and 4 bases from J, with 8 bases between. Per the germline V gene, CDR1 is SGHKS and CDR2 is YYEKEE (reference sequence). This CDR3 is built from 13 residues. The CDR3 DNA reads TGTGCCAGCAGCAGTATTGGCACCGGGGAGCTGTTTTTT. This translates into CASSSIGTGELFF.

This chain links TRBV18 with TRBJ1-1; 11 nucleotides match TRBD1. Germline V gene sequence: CDR1 KGHSH, CDR2 LQKENI. This CDR3 is 15 amino acids long. Losses at the gene ends were 3 bases for V and 2 bases for J; bases not matched to a gene: 2. CDR3 in amino acids: CASSPRTGGNTEAFF. DNA of the CDR3: TGTGCCAGCTCACCTCGGACAGGGGGCAACACTGAAGCTTTCTTT.

The table lists this clone with a few counts. The J gene is TRBJ1-2, the V gene TRBV12-3 or TRBV12-4; 7 nucleotides agree with TRBD1. The ends lost 5 bases at V and 6 bases at J; junction bases unmatched: 6. This CDR3 is 13 amino acids long. The CDR3 nucleotides are TGTGCCAGCAGTCCCCGGACAGGCCATGGCTACACCTTC. It yields the protein CASSPRTGHGYTF.

The chain joins TRBV7-9 to TRBJ1-1, with TRBD1 matching over 7 bases. CDR3 size: 14 residues. Germline V gives CDR1 SEHNR, CDR2 FQNEAQ (reference sequence). Trimming removed 7 bases from V and 0 bases from J; junction bases left unmatched: 5. CDR3 region: CASTKQGMNTEAFF. The CDR3 bases are TGTGCCAGCACTAAACAGGGGATGAACACTGAAGCTTTCTTT.

This clone was detected once. The chain joins TRBV6-4 to TRBJ1-1, with D possibly matching TRBD1 (6 bases). Germline-derived CDR1 and CDR2 are MRHNA and SNTAGT. The length of the CDR3 is 15 residues. V dropped 6 bases and J dropped 5 bases, with 19 bases sitting between them. The CDR3 DNA sequence: TGTGCCAGCAGGGCGTCCCAACAGGGCGGGACTGAAGCTTTCTTT. This gives the protein CASRASQQGGTEAFF.

CDR3 nucleotide sequence: TGCGCCAGCAGCCCGAGCAGGGGCCGGAATGAGCAGTTCTTC. The encoded protein is CASSPSRGRNEQFF. V usage is TRBV5-1 and J usage is TRBJ2-1, with D perhaps matching TRBD1 (6 bases). The germline V gene has CDR1 SGHRS and CDR2 YFSETQ. V lost 4 bases to trimming and J lost 7 bases, with 15 bases between them. The CDR3 runs to 14 residues.

The count of this clone is one. The chain is built from TRBV7-3 and TRBJ2-3, with 7 bases aligning to TRBD2. CDR3 size: 13 residues. Germline V gives CDR1 SGHTA, CDR2 FQGTGA. V trimming: 8 bases; J trimming: 4 bases; junction bases outside the gene matches: 6. The CDR3: CASSGLGADTQYF. As DNA, the CDR3 is TGTGCCAGCTCAGGACTAGGAGCAGATACGCAGTATTTT.

This chain joins TRBV5-1 and TRBJ2-3, with 7 bases identical to TRBD2. Germline V gene data show CDR1 as SGHRS and CDR2 as YFSETQ. V gave up 4 bases and J gave up 1 base; unmatched junction bases: 9. The CDR3 spans 16 residues. The CDR3 protein is CASSGGDLAGTDTQYF. CDR3 in DNA: TGCGCCAGCAGCGGGGGGGACCTCGCGGGCACAGATACGCAGTATTTT.

The chain has TRBV6-5 and TRBJ1-3; D gene unclear. Trimming pared 6 bases from V and 1 base from J, leaving 13 bases between. Germline V lookup: CDR1 MNHEY, CDR2 SVGAGI. The CDR3 sequence is 15 residues long. CDR3 region: CASSNQVLSGNTIYF. Written as DNA, the CDR3 is TGTGCCAGCAGCAATCAAGTACTATCTGGAAACACCATATATTTT.

This chain connects TRBV7-8 to TRBJ1-3; 7 bases line up with TRBD1. J lost 4 bases, V lost 0 bases, and 9 bases had no gene match. Germline V gene sequence: CDR1 SGHVS, CDR2 FQNEAQ. The CDR3 is 17 residues long. In DNA form, the CDR3 reads TGTGCCAGCAGCTTAGCCTCGCTAAAGACAGGGGGAAACACCATATATTTT. This encodes CASSLASLKTGGNTIYF.

As to this clone: Other DNA sequences of this sample code for an identical CDR3. The V gene is TRBV5-1, the J gene TRBJ1-3; D remains ambiguous. Trimming stripped 0 bases from V and 1 base from J, with 5 bases between. There are 14 residues in the CDR3. Germline loops: CDR1 SGHRS, CDR2 YFSETQ. The CDR3 region is CASSLEGSGNTIYF. In DNA, the CDR3 is TGCGCCAGCAGCTTGGAGGGTTCTGGAAACACCATATATTTT.

The chain employs TRBV11-2 and TRBJ2-7, with 7 positions matching TRBD2. The CDR3 is made up of 15 amino acids. Trimming took 0 bases from V and 3 from J; bases not matched to a gene: 5. From germline, CDR1 is SGHAT and CDR2 FQNNGV. CDR3 DNA: TGTGCCAGCAGCTTAGAGGGAGGGGCAGGCTACGAGCAGTACTTC. This encodes CASSLEGGAGYEQYF.

This chain uses TRBV5-6 with TRBJ1-6; TRBD1 aligns across 7 bases. Unmatched junction bases numbered 8, after V lost 2 bases and J lost 6 bases. The CDR3 spans 16 residues. CDR1 SGHDT and CDR2 YYEEEE come from the germline V gene. CDR3 in amino acids: CASSFNVGQINSPLHF. CDR3 bases: TGTGCCAGCAGCTTTAACGTGGGACAGATTAATTCACCCCTCCACTTT.

This clone was seen more than once but under ten times. The rearrangement links TRBV19 to TRBJ1-5; tentatively, D is TRBD1 (5 bases). CDR3 length: 15 residues. The V end lost 8 bases, the J end lost 1 base, and 15 bases lay between the germline ends. CDR1 and CDR2 from the germline V gene are LNHDA and SQIVND (reference sequence). The CDR3 spells CASDLGAKSNQPQHF. CDR3 bases: TGTGCCAGTGATCTAGGGGCGAAGAGCAATCAGCCCCAGCATTTT.

This chain connects TRBV4-1 to TRBJ1-5; a possible D gene is TRBD1 (5 bases). The CDR3 spans 19 residues. Germline CDR1 reads MGHRA; CDR2 reads YSYEKL. The V and J ends lost 1 base and 0 bases respectively, with 19 bases between them. CDR3 nucleotide sequence: TGCGCCAGCAGCCAAGGGTTGGCGCGGGGCCAAAATAGCAATCAGCCCCAGCATTTT. Translating it yields CASSQGLARGQNSNQPQHF.